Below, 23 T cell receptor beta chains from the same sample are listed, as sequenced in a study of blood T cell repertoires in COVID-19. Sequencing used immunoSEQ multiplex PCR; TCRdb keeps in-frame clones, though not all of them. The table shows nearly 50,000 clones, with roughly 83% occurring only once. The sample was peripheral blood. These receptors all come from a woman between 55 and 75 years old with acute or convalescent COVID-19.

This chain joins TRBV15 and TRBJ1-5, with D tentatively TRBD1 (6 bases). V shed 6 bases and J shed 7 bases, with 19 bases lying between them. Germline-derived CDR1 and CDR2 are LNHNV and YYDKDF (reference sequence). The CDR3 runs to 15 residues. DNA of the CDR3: TGTGCCACCAGTTCGCGGACAGCAACTCCACAGCCCCAGCATTTT. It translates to CATSSRTATPQPQHF.

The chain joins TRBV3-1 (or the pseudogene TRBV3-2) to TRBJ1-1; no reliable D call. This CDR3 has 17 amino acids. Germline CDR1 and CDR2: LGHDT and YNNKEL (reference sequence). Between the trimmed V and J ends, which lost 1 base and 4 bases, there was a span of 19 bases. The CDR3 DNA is TGTGCCAGCAGCCAAGGGGCGAGTTTACGTCTTGGCACTGAAGCTTTCTTT. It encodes CASSQGASLRLGTEAFF.

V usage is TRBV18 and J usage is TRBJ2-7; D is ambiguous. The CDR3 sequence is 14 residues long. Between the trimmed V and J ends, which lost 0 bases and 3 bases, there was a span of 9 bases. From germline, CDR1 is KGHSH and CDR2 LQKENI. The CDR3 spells CASSPPGTGYEQYF. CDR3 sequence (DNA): TGTGCCAGCTCACCACCTGGTACGGGCTACGAGCAGTACTTC.

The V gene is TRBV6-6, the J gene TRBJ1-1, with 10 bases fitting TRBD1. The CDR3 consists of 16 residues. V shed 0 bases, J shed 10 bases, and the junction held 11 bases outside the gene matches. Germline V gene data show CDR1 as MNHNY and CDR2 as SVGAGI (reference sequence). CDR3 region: CASSYSTGDRGGGAFF. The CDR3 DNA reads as TGTGCCAGCAGTTACTCGACCGGGGACAGGGGAGGGGGAGCTTTCTTT.

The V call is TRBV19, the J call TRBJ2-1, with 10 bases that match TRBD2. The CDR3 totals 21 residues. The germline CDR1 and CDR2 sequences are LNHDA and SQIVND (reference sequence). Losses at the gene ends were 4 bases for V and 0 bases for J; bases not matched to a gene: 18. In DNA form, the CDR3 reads TGTGCCAGTAGTAAGGGTCGGTCTAGCGGGAGAGTATTTAGCTCCTACAATGAGCAGTTCTTC. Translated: CASSKGRSSGRVFSSYNEQFF.

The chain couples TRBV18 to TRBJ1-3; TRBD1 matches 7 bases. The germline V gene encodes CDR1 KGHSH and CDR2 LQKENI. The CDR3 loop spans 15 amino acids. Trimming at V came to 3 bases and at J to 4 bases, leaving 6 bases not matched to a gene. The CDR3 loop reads CASSPQRQGGNTIYF. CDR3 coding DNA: TGTGCCAGCTCACCGCAGAGACAGGGAGGAAACACCATATATTTT.

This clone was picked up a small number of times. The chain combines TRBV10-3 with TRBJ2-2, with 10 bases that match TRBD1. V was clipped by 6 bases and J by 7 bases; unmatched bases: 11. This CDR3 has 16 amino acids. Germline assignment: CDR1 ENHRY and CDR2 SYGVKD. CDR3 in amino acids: CAISPRQGAEGGELFF. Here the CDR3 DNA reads TGTGCCATCAGCCCGCGACAGGGGGCAGAGGGCGGGGAGCTGTTTTTT.

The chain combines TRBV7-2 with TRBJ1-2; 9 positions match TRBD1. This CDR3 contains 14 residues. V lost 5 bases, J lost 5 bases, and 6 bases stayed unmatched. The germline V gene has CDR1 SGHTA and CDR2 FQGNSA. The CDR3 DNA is TGTGCCAGCAGCCCGGGACAGGGACGGTATGGCTACACCTTC. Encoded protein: CASSPGQGRYGYTF.

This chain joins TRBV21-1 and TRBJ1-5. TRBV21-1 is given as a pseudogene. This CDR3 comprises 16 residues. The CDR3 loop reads CASSKARDLINQPQHF. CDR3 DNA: TGTGCCAGCAGCAAAGCGCGAGATCTAATCAATCAGCCCCAGCATTTT.

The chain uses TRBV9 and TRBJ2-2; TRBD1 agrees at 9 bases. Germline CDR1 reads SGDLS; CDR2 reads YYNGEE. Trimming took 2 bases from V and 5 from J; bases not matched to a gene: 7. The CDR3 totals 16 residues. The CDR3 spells CASSVATGGMTGELFF. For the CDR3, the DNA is TGTGCCAGCAGCGTGGCGACAGGGGGGATGACCGGGGAGCTGTTTTTT.

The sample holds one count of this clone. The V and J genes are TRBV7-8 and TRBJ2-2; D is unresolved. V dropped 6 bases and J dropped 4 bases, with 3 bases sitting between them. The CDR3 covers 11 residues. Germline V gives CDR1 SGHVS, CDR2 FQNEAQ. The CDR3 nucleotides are TGTGCCAGCAGTCTCACCGGGGAGCTGTTTTTT. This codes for CASSLTGELFF.

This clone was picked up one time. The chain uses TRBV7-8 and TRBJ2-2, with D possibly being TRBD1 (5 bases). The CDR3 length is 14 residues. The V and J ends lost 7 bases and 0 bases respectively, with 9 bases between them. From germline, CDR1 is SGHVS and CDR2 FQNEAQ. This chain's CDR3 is CASTRQSNTGELFF. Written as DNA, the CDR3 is TGTGCCAGCACCCGACAGTCGAACACCGGGGAGCTGTTTTTT. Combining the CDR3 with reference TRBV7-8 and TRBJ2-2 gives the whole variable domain GAGVSQSPRYKVAKRGQDVALRCDPISGHVSLFWYQQALGQGPEFLTYFQNEAQLDKSGLPSDRFFAERPEGSVSTLKIQRTQQEDSAVYLCASTRQSNTGELFFGEGSRLTVL.

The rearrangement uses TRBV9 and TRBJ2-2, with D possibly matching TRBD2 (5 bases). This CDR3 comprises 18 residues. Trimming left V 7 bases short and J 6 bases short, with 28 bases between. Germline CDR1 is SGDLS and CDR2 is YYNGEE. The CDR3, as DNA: TGTGCCAGCTTGTCTGGTTGGACCGACTCGCCGAGGGCCGGGGAGCTGTTTTTT. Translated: CASLSGWTDSPRAGELFF. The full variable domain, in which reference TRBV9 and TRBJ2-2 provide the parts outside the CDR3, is DSGVTQTPKHLITATGQRVTLRCSPRSGDLSVYWYQQSLDQGLQFLIQYYNGEERAKGNILERFSAQQFPDLHSELNLSSLELGDSALYFCASLSGWTDSPRAGELFFGEGSRLTVL.

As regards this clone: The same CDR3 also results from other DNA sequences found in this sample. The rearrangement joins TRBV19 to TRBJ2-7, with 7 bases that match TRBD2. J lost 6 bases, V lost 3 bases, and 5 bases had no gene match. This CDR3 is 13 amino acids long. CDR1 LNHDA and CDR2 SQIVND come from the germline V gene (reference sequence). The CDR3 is CASSIPERGEQYF. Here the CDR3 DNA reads TGTGCCAGTAGTATCCCTGAGCGGGGCGAGCAGTACTTC.

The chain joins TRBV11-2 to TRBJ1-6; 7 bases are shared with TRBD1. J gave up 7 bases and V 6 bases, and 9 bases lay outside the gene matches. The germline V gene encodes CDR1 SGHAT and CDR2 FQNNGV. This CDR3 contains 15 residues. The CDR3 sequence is CASRTPGTENSPLHF. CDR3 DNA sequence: TGTGCCAGCAGAACCCCCGGGACAGAGAATTCACCCCTCCACTTT.

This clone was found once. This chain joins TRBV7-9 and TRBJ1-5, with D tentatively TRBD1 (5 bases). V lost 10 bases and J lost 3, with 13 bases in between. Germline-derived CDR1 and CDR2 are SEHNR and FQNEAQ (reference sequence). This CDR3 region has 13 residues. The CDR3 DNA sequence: TGTGCCACCACTGAAGGGGACAATCAGCCCCAGCATTTT. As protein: CATTEGDNQPQHF.

CDR3 in amino acids: CASSLSGGGFEKLFF. The CDR3, as DNA: TGCGCCAGCAGCCTGAGTGGGGGCGGCTTTGAAAAACTGTTTTTT. The chain combines TRBV5-1 with TRBJ1-4; TRBD1 is a possible D gene (6 bases). Between the trimmed V and J ends, which lost 4 bases and 7 bases, there was a span of 17 bases. CDR3 size: 15 residues. Per the germline V gene, CDR1 is SGHRS and CDR2 is YFSETQ.

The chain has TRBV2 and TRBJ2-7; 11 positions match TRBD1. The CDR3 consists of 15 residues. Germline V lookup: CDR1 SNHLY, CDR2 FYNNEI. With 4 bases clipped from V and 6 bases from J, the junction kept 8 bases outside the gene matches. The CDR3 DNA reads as TGTGCCAGCAGTGGGGGACAGGGGGGCCTCGGCGAGCAGTACTTC. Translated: CASSGGQGGLGEQYF.

CDR3 bases: TGTGCTAGTGGTGCTGGACAGACTAATCAGCCCCAGCATTTT. It specifies CASGAGQTNQPQHF. The chain links TRBV12-5 to TRBJ1-5; possible D gene TRBD1, 6 bases. V dropped 5 bases and J dropped 4 bases, with 12 bases sitting between them. Per germline, CDR1 LGHNT and CDR2 FRNRAP. The CDR3 contains 14 residues.

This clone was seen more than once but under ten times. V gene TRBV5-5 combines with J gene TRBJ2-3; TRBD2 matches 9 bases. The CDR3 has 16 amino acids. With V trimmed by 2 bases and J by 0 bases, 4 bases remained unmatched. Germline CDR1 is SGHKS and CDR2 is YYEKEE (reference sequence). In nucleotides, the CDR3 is TGTGCCAGCAGCTTTATAGCGGGGGCTAGCACAGATACGCAGTATTTT. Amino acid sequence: CASSFIAGASTDTQYF.

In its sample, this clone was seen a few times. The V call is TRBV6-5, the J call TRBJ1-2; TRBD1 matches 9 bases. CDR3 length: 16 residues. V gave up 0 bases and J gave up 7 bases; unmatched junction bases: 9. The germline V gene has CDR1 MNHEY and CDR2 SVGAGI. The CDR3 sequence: CASSYSMGQGLPGYTF. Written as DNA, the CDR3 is TGTGCCAGCAGTTACTCGATGGGACAGGGACTCCCTGGCTACACCTTC.

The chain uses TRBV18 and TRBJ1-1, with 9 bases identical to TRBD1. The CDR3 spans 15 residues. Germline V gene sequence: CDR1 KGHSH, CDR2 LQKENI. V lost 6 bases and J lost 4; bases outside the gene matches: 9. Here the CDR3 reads CASSKQGAMLTEAFF. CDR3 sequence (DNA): TGTGCCAGCTCTAAACAGGGGGCGATGCTCACTGAAGCTTTCTTT.

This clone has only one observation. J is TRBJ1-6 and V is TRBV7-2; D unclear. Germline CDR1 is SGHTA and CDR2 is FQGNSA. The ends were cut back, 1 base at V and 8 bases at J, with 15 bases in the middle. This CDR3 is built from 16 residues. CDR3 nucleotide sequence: TGTGCCAGCAGCTTAGGGGTCACACTACGGGATTCACCCCTCCACTTT. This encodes CASSLGVTLRDSPLHF.